The text below deals with one T cell receptor beta chain. These data belong to a study of blood T cell repertoires in COVID-19. The overall study: In each case, the material was cDNA or gDNA derived from T cells, B-cell-depleted T cells, or PBMCs.

Losses at the gene ends were 2 bases for V and 0 bases for J; bases not matched to a gene: 14. The CDR3 runs to 19 residues. Per the germline V gene, CDR1 is KGHSH and CDR2 is LQKENI. Some clones are missing from TCRdb's copy, which holds only in-frame ones; the method was immunoSEQ multiplex PCR. The repertoire holds about 110,000 clones, with approximately 65% as singletons. Specimen: peripheral blood. The receptor was derived from a woman in her sixties with acute or convalescent COVID-19. The rearrangement links TRBV18 to TRBJ1-2; 8 bases agree with TRBD1. The DNA for the CDR3 is TGTGCCAGCTCACCATTTATTATTGGACAGGGCGTCTCTAACTATGGCTACACCTTC. Its translation: CASSPFIIGQGVSNYGYTF.